The clone carrying this T cell receptor (beta chain) was seen just once. Its antigen is undetermined. This record comes from a study of vaccination and CD4 T cells after COVID-19. Study-level points and caveats: Post-infection sampling omitted early timepoints and covered relatively few convalescent patients.

Treatment denoted: approximately 9-day PBMC culture with coronavirus spike peptide pools or control peptides (ViraFEST assay). The Oncomine TCR Beta short-read assay generated sequence data from the DNA of cultured CD4+ T cells. Each CDR3 protein is one row after TCRdb ran MiXCR on the PCR reads. The sample gives approximately 15,000 distinct CDR3 sequences, around 58% of which show up once; approximately 11% is in the top ten. The CDR3 sequence is 13 residues long. Germline CDR1 is MNHEY and CDR2 is SVGAGI. V was pared by 2 bases and J by 2 bases, with 6 bases between. This receptor was taken from a human donor who had recovered from COVID-19. The rearrangement joins TRBV6-5 to TRBJ2-5; D not certain. The sequenced material came from CD4+ T cells from blood, cultured in vitro. In nucleotides, the CDR3 is TGTGCCAGCAGTTACACCGTACAAGAGACCCAGTACTTC. This translates into CASSYTVQETQYF.